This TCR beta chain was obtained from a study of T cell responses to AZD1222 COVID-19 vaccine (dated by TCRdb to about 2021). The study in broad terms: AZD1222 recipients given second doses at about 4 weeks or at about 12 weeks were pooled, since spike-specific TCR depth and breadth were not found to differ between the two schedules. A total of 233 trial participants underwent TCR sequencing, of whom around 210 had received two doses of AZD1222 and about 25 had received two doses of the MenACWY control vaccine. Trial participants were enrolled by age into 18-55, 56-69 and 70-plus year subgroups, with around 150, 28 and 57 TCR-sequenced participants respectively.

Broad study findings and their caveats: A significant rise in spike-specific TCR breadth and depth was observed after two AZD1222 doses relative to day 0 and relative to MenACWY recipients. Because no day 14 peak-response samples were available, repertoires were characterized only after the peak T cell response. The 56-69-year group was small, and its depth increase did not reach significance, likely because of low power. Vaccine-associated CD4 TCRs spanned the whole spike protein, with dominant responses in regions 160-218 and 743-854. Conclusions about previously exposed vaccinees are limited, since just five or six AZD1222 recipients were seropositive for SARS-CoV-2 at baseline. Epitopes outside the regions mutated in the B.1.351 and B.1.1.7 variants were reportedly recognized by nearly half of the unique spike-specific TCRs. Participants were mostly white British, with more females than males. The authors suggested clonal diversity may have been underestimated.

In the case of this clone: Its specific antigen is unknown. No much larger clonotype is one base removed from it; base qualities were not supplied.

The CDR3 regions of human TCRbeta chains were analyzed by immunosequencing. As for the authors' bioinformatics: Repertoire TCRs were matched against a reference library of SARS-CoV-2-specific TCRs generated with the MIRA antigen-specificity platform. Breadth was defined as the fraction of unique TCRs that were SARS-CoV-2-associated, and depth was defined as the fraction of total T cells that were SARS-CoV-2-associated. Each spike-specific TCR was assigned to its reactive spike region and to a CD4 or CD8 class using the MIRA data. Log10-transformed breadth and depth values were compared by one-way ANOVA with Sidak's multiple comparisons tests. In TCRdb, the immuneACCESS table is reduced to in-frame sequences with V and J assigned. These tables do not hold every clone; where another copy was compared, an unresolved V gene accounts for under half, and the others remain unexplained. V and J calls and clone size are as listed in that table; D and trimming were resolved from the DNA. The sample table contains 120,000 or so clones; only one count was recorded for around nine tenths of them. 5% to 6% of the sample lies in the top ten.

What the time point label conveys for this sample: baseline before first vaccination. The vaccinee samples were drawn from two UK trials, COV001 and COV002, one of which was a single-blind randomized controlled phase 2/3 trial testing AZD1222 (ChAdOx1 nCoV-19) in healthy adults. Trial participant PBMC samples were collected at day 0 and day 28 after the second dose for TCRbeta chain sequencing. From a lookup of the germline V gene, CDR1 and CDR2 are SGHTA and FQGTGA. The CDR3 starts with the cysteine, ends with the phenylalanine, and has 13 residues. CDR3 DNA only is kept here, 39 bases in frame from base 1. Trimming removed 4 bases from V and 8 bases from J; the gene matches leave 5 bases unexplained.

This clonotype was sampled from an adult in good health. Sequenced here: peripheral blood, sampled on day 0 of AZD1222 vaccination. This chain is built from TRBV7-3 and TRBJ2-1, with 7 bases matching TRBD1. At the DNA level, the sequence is TGTGCCAGCAGCTCCTACAGGGGAGATGAGCAGTTCTTC. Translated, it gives CASSSYRGDEQFF.